The present TCR beta chain was sequenced within a study of CD8+CD57+ T cells in acquired aplastic anemia. Genomic DNA, the template, was used for profiling of the TCR beta VDJ and CDR3. TCRdb reanalysed the reads using MiXCR and keeps one entry per CDR3 protein. Found here are roughly 120,000 distinct CDR3 sequences, 50% to 60% of them singletons; the top ten hold 25% to 30%. Germline V gives CDR1 SGHKS, CDR2 YYEKEE (reference sequence). The CDR3 runs 17 residues. Germline trimming cut 4 bases from V and 2 bases from J; bases unmatched to any gene: 14. Patients selected for sequencing had displayed CD8+CD57+ cell expansion by flow cytometry.

The chain carries TRBV5-5 and TRBJ2-5, with 7 bases fitting TRBD2. The specimen was sorted CD4+, CD8+, or CD8+CD57+ T cells (not recorded which) from PBMCs. The source of this sequence is a human donor with aplastic anemia. The CDR3 DNA sequence: TGTGCCAGCAGCCCCGCCCCACGCCTAGCGGTACAAGAGACCCAGTACTTC. Encoded protein: CASSPAPRLAVQETQYF.